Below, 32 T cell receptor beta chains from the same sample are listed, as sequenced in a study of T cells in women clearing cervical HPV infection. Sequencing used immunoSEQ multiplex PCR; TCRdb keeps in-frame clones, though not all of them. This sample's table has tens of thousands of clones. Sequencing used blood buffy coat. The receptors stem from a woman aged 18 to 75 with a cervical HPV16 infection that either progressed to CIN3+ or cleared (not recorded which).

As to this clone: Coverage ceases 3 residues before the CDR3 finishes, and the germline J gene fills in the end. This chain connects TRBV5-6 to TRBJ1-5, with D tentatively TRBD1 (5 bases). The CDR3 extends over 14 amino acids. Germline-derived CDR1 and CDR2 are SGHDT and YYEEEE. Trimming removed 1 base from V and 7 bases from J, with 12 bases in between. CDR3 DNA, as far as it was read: TGTGCCAGCAGCTTGTGGGGCGTGGGGCAGCCC. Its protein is CASSLWGVGQP. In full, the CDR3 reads CASSLWGVGQPQHF.

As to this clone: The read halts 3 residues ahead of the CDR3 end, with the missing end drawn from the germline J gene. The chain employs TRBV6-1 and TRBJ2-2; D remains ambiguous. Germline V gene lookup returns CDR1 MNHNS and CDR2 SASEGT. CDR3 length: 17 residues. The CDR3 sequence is CASSELLGTQTNEKLFF. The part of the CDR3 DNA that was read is TGTGCCAGCAGTGAACTGCTGGGTACTCAAACTAATGAAAAG.

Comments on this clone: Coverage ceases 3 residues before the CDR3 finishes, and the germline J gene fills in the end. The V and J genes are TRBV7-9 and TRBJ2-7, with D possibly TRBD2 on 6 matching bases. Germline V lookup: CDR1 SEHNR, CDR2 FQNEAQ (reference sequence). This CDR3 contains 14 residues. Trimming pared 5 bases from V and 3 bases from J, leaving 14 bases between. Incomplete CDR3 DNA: TGTGCCAGCAGCACCCAGGGAGGTAGCTACGAG. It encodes CASSTQGGSYE. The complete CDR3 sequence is CASSTQGGSYEQYF.

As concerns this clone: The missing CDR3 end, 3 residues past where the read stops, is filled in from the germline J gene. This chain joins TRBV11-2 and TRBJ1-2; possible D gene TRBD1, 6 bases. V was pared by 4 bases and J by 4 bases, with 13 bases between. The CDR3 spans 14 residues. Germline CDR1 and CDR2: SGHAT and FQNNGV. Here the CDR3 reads CASSSWTDPYGYTF. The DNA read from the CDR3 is TGTGCCAGCAGCTCTTGGACAGACCCCTATGGC. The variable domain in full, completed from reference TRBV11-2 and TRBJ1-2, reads EAGVAQSPRYKIIEKRQSVAFWCNPISGHATLYWYQQILGQGPKLLIQFQNNGVVDDSQLPKDRFSAERLKGVDSTLKIQPAKLEDSAVYLCASSSWTDPYGYTFGSGTRLTVV.

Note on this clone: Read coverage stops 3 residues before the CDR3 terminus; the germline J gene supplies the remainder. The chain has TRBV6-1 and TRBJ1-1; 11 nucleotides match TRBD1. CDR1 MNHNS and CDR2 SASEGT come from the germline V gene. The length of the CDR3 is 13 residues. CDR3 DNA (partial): TGTGCCAGCAGTGGCCGGGACAGGGGGAGA. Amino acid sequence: CASSGRDRGR. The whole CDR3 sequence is CASSGRDRGRAFF.

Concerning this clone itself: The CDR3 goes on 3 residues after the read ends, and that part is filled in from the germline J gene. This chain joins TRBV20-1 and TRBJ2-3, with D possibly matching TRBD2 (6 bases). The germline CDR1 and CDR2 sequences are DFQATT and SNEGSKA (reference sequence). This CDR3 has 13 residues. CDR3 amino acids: CSARDTSRETQYF. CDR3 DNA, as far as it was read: TGCAGTGCTAGAGACACTAGCCGAGAGACG.

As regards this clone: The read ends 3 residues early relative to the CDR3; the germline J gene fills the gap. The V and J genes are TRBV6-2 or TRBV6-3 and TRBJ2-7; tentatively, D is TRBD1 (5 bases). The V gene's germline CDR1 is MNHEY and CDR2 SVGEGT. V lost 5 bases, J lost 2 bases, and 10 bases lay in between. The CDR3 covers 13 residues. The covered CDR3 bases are TGTGCCAGCAGTCAGACAGCAACCTACGAG. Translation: CASSQTATYE. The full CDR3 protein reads CASSQTATYEQYF.

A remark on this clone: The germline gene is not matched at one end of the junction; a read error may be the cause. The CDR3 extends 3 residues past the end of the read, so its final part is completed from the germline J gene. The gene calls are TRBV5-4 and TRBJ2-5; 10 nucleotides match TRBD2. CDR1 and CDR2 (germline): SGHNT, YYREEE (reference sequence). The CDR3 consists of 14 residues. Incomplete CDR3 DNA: TGTGCCAGCAGTTTGGGACTAGCGCAAGAGACC. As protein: CASSLGLAQET. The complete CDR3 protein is CASSLGLAQETQYF.

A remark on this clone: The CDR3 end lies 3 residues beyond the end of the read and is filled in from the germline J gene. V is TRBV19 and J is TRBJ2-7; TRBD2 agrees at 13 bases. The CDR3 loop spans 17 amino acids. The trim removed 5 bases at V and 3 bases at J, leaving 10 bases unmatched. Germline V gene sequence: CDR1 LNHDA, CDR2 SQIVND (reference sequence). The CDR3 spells CASSGFRTSGSLYEQYF. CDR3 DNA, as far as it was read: TGTGCCAGTAGTGGGTTTAGGACTAGCGGGAGCCTCTACGAG.

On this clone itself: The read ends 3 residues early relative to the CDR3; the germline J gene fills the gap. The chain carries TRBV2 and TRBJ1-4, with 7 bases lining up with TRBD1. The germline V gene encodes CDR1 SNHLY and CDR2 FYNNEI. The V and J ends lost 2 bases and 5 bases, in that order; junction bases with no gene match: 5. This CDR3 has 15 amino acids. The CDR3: CASSEPGQKNEKLFF. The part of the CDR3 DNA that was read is TGTGCCAGCAGTGAACCGGGACAGAAGAATGAAAAA.

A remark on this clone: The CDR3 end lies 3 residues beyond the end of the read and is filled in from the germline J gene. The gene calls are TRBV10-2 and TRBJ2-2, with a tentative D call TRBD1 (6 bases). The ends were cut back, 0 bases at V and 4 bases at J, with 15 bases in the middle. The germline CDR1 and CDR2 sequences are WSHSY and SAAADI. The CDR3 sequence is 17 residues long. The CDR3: CASSESTGFFRTGELFF. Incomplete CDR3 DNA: TGCGCCAGCAGTGAGTCAACAGGGTTTTTCCGCACCGGGGAG.

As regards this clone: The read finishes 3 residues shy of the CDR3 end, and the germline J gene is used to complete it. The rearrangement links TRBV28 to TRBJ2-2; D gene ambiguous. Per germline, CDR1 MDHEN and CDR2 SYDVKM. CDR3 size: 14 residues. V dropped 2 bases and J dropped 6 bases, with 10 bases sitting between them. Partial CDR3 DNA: TGTGCCAGCAGTTTAGCGCATCTCGCCGGGGAG. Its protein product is CASSLAHLAGE. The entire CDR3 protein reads CASSLAHLAGELFF. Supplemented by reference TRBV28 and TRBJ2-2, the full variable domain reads DVKVTQSSRYLVKRTGEKVFLECVQDMDHENMFWYRQDPGLGLRLIYFSYDVKMKEKGDIPEGYSVSREKKERFSLILESASTNQTSMYLCASSLAHLAGELFFGEGSRLTVL.

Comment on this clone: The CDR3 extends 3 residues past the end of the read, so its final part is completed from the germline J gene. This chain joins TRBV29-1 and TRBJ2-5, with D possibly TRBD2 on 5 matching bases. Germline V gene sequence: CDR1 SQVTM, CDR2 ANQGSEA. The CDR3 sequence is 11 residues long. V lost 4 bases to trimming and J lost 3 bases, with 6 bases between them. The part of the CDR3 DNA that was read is TGCAGCGTTGTGAGGGAAGAGACC. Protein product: CSVVREET. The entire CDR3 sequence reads CSVVREETQYF.

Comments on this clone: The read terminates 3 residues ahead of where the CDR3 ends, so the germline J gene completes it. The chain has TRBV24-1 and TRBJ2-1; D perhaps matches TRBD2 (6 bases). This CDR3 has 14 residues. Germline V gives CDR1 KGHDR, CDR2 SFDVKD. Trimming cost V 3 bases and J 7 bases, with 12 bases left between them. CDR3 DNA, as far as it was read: TGTGCCACCAGTGATATGACTAGTCTAAATGAG. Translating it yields CATSDMTSLNE. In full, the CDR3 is CATSDMTSLNEQFF.

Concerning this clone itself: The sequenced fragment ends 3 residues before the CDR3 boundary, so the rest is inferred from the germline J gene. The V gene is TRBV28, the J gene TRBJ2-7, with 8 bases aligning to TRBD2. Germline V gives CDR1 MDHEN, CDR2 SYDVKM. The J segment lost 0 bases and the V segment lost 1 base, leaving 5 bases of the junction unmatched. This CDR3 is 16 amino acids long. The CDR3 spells CASSLSGGPLSYEQYF. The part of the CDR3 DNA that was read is TGTGCCAGCAGTTTATCGGGGGGGCCCCTCTCCTACGAG.

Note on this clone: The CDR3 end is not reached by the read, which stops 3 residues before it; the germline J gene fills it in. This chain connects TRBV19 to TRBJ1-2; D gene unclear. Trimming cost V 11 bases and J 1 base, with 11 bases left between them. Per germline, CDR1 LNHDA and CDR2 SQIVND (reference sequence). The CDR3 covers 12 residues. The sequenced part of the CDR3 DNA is TGTGCCTCCCGAACGGTTAACTATGGC. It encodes CASRTVNYG. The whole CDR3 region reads CASRTVNYGYTF. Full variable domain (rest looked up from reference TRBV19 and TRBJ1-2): DGGITQSPKYLFRKEGQNVTLSCEQNLNHDAMYWYRQDPGQGLRLIYYSQIVNDFQKGDIAEGYSVSREKKESFPLTVTSAQKNPTAFYLCASRTVNYGYTFGSGTRLTVV.

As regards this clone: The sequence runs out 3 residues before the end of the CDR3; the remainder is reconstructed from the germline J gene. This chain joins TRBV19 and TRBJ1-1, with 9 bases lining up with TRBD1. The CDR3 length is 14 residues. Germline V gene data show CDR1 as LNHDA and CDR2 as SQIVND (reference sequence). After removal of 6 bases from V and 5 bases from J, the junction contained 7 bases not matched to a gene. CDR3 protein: CASRGQGRGTEAFF. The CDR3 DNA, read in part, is TGTGCCAGTAGGGGACAGGGCCGAGGGACTGAA. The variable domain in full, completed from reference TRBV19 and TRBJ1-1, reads DGGITQSPKYLFRKEGQNVTLSCEQNLNHDAMYWYRQDPGQGLRLIYYSQIVNDFQKGDIAEGYSVSREKKESFPLTVTSAQKNPTAFYLCASRGQGRGTEAFFGQGTRLTVV.

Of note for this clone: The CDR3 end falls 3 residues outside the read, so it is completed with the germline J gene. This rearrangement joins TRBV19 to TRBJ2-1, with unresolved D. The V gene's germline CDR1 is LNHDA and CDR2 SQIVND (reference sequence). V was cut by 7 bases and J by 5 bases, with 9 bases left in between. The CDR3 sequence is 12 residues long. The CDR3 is CASNEANNEQFF. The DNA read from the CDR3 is TGTGCCAGTAACGAGGCCAACAATGAG.

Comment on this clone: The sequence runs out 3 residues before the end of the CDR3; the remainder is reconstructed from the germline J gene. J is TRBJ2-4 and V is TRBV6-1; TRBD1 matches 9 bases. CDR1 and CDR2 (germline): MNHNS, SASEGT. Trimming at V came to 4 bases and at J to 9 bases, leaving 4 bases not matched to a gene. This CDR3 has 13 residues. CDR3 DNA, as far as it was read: TGTGCCAGCAGTGTACAGGGGGCGAGCATT. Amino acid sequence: CASSVQGASI. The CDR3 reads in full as CASSVQGASIQYF.

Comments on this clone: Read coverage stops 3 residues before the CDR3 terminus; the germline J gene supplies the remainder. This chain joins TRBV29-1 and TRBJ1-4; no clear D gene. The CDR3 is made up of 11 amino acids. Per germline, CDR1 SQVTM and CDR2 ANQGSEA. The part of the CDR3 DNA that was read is TGCAGCGCCTCCGCCGGGCGGGAA. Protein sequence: CSASAGRE. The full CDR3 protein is CSASAGRELFF.

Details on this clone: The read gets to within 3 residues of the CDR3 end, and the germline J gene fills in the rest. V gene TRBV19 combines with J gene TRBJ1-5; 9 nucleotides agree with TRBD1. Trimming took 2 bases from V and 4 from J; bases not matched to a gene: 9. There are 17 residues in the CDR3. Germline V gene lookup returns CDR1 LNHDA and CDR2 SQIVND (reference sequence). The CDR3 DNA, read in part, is TGTGCCAGTAGTATAATGGCCACCGGGACAGGGAATCAGCCC. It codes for CASSIMATGTGNQP. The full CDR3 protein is CASSIMATGTGNQPQHF.

The CDR3 sequence: CASRDQGMSPLFF. The covered CDR3 bases are TGTGCCAGCAGGGATCAGGGTATGTCACCG. The J gene is TRBJ2-2, the V gene TRBV7-9, with TRBD1 as a possible D gene (5 bases). The read is 3 residues too short to cover the CDR3 end, so that end is filled in from the germline J gene. Germline CDR1 and CDR2: SEHNR and FQNEAQ (reference sequence). CDR3 length: 13 amino acids.

The sequenced part of the CDR3 DNA is TGTGCCAGTAACGACAGGGCTGAA. Its translation is CASNDRAE. The complete CDR3 sequence is CASNDRAEAFF. The chain carries TRBV19 and TRBJ1-1, with TRBD1 matching 7 bases. The read ends 3 residues early relative to the CDR3; the germline J gene fills the gap. Germline lookup yields CDR1 LNHDA and CDR2 SQIVND (reference sequence). The trim removed 7 bases at V and 6 bases at J, leaving 2 bases unmatched. The CDR3 contains 11 residues.

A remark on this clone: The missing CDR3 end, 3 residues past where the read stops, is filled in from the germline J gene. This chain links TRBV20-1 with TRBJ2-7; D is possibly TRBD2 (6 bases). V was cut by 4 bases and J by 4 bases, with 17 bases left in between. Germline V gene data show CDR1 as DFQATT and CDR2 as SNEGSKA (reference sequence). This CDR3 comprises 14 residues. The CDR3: CSAIGSGVGYEQYF. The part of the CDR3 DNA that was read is TGCAGTGCTATTGGTTCGGGGGTCGGGTACGAG.

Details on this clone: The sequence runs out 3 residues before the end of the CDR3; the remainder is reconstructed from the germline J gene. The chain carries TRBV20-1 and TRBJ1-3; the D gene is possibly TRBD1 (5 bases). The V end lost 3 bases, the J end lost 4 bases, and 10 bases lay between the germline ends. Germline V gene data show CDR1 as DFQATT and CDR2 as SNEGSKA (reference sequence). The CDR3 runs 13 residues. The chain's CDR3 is CSASWTSGNTIYF. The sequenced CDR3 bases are TGCAGTGCTAGCTGGACATCGGGAAACACC.

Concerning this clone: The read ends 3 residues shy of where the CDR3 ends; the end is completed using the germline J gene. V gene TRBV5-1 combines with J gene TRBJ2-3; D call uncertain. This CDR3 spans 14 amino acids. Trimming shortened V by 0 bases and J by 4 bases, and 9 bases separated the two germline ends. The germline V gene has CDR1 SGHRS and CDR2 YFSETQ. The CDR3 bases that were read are TGCGCCAGCAGCTTGGGGGCGCAGGCAGATACG. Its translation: CASSLGAQADT. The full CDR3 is CASSLGAQADTQYF. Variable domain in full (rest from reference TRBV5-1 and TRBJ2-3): KAGVTQTPRYLIKTRGQQVTLSCSPISGHRSVSWYQQTPGQGLQFLFEYFSETQRNKGNFPGRFSGRQFSNSRSEMNVSTLELGDSALYLCASSLGAQADTQYFGPGTRLTVL.

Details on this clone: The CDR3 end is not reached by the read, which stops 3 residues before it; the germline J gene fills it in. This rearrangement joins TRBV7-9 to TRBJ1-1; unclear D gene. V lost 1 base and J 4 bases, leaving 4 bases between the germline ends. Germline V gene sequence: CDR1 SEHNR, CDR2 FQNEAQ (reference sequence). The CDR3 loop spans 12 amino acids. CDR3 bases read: TGTGCCAGCAGCTTAGAGGCCACTGAA. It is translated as CASSLEATE. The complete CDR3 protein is CASSLEATEAFF.

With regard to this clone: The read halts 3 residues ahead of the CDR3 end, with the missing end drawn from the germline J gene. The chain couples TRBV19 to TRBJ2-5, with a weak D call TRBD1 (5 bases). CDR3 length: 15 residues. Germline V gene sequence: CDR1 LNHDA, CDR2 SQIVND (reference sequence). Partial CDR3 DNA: TGTGCCAGTAGTATACACTTCGGCAGGGCGGACACC. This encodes CASSIHFGRADT. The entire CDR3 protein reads CASSIHFGRADTQYF.

The sequenced part of the CDR3 DNA is TGCGCCAGCAGCTGGACCGGGACAGGGGTAGCTAATGAAAAA. This codes for CASSWTGTGVANEK. From start to end, the CDR3 is CASSWTGTGVANEKLFF. The V call is TRBV5-1, the J call TRBJ1-4; 10 bases align to TRBD1. The CDR3 extends 3 residues past the end of the read, so its final part is completed from the germline J gene. Losses at the gene ends were 3 bases for V and 3 bases for J; bases not matched to a gene: 8. The length of the CDR3 is 17 residues. Per germline, CDR1 SGHRS and CDR2 YFSETQ.

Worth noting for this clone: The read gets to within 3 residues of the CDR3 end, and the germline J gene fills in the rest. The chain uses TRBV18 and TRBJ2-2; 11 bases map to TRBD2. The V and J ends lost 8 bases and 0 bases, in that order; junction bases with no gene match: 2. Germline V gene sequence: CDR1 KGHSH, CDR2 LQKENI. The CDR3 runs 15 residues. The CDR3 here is CASRSGRANTGELFF. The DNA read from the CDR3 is TGTGCCAGCCGTAGCGGGAGGGCGAACACCGGGGAG.

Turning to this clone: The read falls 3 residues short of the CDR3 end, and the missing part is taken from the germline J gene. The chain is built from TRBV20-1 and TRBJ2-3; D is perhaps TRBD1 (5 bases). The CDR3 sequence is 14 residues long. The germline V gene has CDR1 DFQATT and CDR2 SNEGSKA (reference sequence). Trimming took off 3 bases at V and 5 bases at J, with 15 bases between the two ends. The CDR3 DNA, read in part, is TGCAGTGCTAGGTCGACAGATGGGGTAGATACG. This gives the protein CSARSTDGVDT. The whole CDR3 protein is CSARSTDGVDTQYF.

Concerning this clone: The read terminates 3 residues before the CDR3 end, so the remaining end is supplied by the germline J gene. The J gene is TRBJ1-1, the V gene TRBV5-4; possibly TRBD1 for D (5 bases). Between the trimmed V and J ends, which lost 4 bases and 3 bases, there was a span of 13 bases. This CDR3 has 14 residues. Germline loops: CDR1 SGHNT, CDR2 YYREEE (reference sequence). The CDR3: CASSIFGRDTEAFF. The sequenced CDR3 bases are TGTGCCAGCAGCATTTTCGGCAGGGACACTGAA.